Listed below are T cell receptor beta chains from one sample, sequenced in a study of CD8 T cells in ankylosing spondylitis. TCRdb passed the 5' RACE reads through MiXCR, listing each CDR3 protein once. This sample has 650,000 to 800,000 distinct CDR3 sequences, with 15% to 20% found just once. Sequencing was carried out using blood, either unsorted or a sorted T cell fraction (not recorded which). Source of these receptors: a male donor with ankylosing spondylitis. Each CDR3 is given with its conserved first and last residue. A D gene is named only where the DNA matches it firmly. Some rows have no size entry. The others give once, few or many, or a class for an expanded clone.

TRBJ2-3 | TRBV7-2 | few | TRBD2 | CASSLVAGGRADTQYF | TGTGCCAGCAGCTTAGTGGCGGGGGGCCGTGCAGATACGCAGTATTTT
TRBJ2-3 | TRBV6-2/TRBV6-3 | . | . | CASRGILSTDTQYF | TGTGCCAGCAGGGGGATCCTTAGCACAGATACGCAGTATTTT
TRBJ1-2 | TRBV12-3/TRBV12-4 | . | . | CASTTGTNYGYTF | TGTGCCAGCACTACAGGAACCAACTATGGCTACACCTTC
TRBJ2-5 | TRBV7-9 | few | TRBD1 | CASSLARDRGRETQYF | TGTGCCAGCAGCTTAGCGAGAGACAGGGGGCGCGAGACCCAGTACTTC
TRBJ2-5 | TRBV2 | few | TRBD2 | CASSSGTSGFQETQYF | TGTGCCAGCAGTTCCGGGACTAGCGGATTCCAAGAGACCCAGTACTTC
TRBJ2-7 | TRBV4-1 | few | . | CASSPGQFSYEQYF | TGCGCCAGCAGCCCGGGACAATTCTCCTACGAGCAGTACTTC
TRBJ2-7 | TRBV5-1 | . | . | CASSLESQGFEQYF | TGCGCCAGCAGCTTGGAGTCGCAGGGTTTCGAGCAGTACTTC
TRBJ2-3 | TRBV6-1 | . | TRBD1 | CASSEYRGETDTQYF | TGTGCCAGCAGTGAATACAGGGGGGAAACAGATACGCAGTATTTT
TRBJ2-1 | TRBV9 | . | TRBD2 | CASSGGGGYNEQFF | TGTGCCAGCAGCGGGGGGGGAGGGTACAATGAGCAGTTCTTC
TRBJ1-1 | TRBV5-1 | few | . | CASSAAGTRNTEAFF | TGCGCCAGCAGCGCTGCTGGAACAAGGAACACTGAAGCTTTCTTT